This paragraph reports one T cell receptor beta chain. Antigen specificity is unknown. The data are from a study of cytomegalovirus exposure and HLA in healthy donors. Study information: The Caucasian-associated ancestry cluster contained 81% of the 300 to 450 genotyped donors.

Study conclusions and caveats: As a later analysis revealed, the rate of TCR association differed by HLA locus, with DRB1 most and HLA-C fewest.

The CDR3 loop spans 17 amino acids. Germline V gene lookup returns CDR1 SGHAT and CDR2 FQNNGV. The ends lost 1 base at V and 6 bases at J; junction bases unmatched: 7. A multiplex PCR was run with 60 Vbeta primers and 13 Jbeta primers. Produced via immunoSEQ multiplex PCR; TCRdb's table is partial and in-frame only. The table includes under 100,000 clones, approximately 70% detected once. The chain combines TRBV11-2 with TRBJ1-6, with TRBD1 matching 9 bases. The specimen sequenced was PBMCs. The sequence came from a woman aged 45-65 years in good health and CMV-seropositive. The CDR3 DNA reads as TGTGCCAGCAGCTTAGCACCTCCGGACAGGGGTAATTCACCCCTCCACTTT. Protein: CASSLAPPDRGNSPLHF.